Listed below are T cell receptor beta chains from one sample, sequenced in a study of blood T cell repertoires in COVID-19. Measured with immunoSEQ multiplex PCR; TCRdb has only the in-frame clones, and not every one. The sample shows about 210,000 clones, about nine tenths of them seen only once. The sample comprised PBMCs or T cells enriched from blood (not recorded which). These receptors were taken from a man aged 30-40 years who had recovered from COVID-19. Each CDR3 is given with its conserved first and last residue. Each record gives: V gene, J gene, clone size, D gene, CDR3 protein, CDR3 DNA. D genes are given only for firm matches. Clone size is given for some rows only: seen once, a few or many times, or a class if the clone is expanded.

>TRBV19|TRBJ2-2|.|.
CASSIWGGFSTGELFF
TGTGCCAGTAGTATTTGGGGGGGCTTTAGCACCGGGGAGCTGTTTTTT
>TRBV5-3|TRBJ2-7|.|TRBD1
CARSLIGTEYEQYF
TGTGCCAGAAGCTTGATCGGGACAGAATACGAGCAGTACTTC
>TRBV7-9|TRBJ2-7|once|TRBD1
CASSLARRGRTSYEQYF
TGTGCCAGCAGCTTGGCGCGCAGGGGGCGAACTTCCTACGAGCAGTACTTC
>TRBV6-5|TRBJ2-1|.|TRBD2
CASTRGEGGDEQFF
TGTGCCAGCACCAGAGGGGAGGGTGGAGATGAGCAGTTCTTC
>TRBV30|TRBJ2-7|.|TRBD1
CAWGQGYEQYF
TGTGCCTGGGGACAGGGGTACGAGCAGTACTTC
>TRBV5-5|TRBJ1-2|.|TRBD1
CASSETGYNYGYTF
TGTGCCAGCAGCGAGACAGGGTACAACTATGGCTACACCTTC
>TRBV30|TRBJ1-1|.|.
CACRWSSTEAFF
TGTGCCTGTCGGTGGTCGAGCACTGAAGCTTTCTTT
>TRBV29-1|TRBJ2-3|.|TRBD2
CSVRGLAGGGGADTQYF
TGCAGCGTTCGGGGACTAGCGGGAGGGGGTGGCGCAGATACGCAGTATTTT
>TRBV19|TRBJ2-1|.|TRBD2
CASRKREGSSYNEQFF
TGTGCCAGTAGAAAAAGGGAGGGAAGCTCCTACAATGAGCAGTTCTTC
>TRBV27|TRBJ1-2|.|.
CASSSGGEYYGYTF
TGTGCCAGCAGTTCGGGGGGCGAGTACTATGGCTACACCTTC
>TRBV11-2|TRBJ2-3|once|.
CASSLVFLTDTQYF
TGTGCCAGCAGCTTAGTCTTCCTAACAGATACGCAGTATTTT
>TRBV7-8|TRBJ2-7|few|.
CASSPTSYEQYF
TGTGCCAGCAGCCCGACTTCCTACGAGCAGTACTTC
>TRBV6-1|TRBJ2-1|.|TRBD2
CASSEAPAGGPNEQFF
TGTGCCAGCAGTGAAGCGCCTGCGGGAGGGCCGAATGAGCAGTTCTTC
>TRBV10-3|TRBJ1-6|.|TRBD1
CAISEGEQGIAYNSPLHF
TGTGCCATCAGTGAGGGAGAACAGGGGATAGCCTATAATTCACCCCTCCACTTT
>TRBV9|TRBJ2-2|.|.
CASSVVGTGELFF
TGTGCCAGCAGCGTAGTCGGCACCGGGGAGCTGTTTTTT
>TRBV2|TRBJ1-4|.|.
CASGDRNEKLFF
TGTGCCAGCGGAGATAGAAATGAAAAACTGTTTTTT
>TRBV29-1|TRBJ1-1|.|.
CSVVQSKNTEAFF
TGCAGCGTTGTGCAGTCAAAGAACACTGAAGCTTTCTTT
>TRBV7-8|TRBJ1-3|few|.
CASSPPGQTTGNTIYF
TGTGCCAGCAGCCCTCCGGGACAAACCACTGGAAACACCATATATTTT
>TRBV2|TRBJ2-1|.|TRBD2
CASSEAPWGTSGGRSYNEQFF
TGTGCCAGCAGTGAAGCTCCTTGGGGGACTAGCGGGGGACGCTCCTACAATGAGCAGTTCTTC
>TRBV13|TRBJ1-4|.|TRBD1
CASSEGSGQGGKLFF
TGTGCCAGCAGCGAAGGCTCGGGACAGGGCGGAAAACTGTTTTTT
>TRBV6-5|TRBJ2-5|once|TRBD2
CASSLVGGAWETQYF
TGTGCCAGCAGTTTGGTCGGGGGGGCTTGGGAGACCCAGTACTTC
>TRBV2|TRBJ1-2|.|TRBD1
CASSGQGASYGYTF
TGTGCCAGCAGTGGACAGGGGGCTTCTTATGGCTACACCTTC
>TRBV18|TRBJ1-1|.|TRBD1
CASSLDRVGVDTEAFF
TGTGCCAGCTCACTGGACAGGGTGGGTGTTGACACTGAAGCTTTCTTT
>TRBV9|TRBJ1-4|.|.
CASSVATTNEKLFF
TGTGCCAGCAGCGTAGCCACAACTAATGAAAAACTGTTTTTT
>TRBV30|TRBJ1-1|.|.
CAWRPQGFGTEAFF
TGTGCCTGGAGGCCGCAGGGGTTTGGCACTGAAGCTTTCTTT
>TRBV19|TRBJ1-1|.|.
CATGYGTEAFF
TGTGCCACCGGGTACGGCACTGAAGCTTTCTTT
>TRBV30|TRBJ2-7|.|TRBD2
CAWIAGGRSEQYF
TGTGCCTGGATAGCGGGAGGGCGTAGCGAGCAGTACTTC
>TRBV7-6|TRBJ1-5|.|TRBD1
CASSLSFRGRRGQPQHF
TGTGCCAGCAGCTTATCGTTCAGGGGGCGCCGGGGACAGCCCCAGCATTTT
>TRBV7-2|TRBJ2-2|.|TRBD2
CASSPLSPGLAVNTGELFF
TGTGCCAGCAGCCCACTCTCTCCGGGACTAGCGGTGAACACCGGGGAGCTGTTTTTT
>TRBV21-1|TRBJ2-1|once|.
CASSRTSKIVSYNEQFF
TGTGCCAGCAGCAGAACTAGTAAAATCGTCTCCTACAATGAGCAGTTCTTC
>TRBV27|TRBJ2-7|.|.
CASSHTIQGTYEQYF
TGTGCCAGCAGCCACACCATACAGGGTACCTACGAGCAGTACTTC
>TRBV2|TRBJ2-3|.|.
CASRRRDSITSTDTQYF
TGTGCCAGCAGGAGAAGGGACTCCATCACTAGCACAGATACGCAGTATTTT
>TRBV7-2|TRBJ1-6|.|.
CASSPYGLGYNSPLHF
TGTGCCAGCAGCCCTTACGGACTTGGGTATAATTCACCCCTCCACTTT
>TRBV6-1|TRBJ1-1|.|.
CASSEERRTEAFF
TGTGCCAGCAGTGAAGAGAGGAGGACTGAAGCTTTCTTT
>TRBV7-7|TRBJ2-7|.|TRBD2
CASSRDSSGGYEQYF
TGTGCTAGCAGCCGGGACTCTAGCGGGGGGTACGAGCAGTACTTC
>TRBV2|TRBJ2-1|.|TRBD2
CASSARPPGLGYNEQFF
TGTGCCAGCAGTGCCCGACCACCGGGACTAGGTTACAATGAGCAGTTCTTC
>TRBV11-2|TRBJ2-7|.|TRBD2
CASSLAVGLAGAEQYF
TGTGCCAGCAGCTTAGCGGTGGGACTAGCGGGAGCCGAGCAGTACTTC
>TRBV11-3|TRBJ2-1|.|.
CASSSWTQNNEQFF
TGTGCCAGCAGCTCCTGGACTCAGAACAATGAGCAGTTCTTC
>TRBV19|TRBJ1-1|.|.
CASRGGSNTEAFF
TGTGCCAGTAGAGGCGGATCGAACACTGAAGCTTTCTTT
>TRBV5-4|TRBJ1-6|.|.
CASSLATAGSAPLHF
TGTGCCAGCAGCTTGGCCACGGCAGGGTCTGCACCCCTCCACTTT
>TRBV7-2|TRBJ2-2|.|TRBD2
CASSLGLATGELFF
TGTGCCAGCAGCTTAGGACTAGCGACCGGGGAGCTGTTTTTT
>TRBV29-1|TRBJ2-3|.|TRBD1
CSTADRVPDTQYF
TGCAGCACCGCGGACAGGGTACCAGATACGCAGTATTTT